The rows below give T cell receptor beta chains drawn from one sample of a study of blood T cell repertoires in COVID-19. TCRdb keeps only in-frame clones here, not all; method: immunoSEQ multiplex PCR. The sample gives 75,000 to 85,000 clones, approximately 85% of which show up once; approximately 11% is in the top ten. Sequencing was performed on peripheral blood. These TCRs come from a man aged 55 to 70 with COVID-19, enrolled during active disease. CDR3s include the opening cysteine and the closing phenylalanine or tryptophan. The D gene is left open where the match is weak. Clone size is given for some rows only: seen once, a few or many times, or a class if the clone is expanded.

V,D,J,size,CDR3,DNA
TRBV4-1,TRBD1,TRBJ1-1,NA,CASSQESWDRLRTEAFF,TGCGCCAGCAGCCAGGAATCCTGGGACAGGCTCCGAACTGAAGCTTTCTTT
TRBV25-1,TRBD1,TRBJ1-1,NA,CASSPRPGQGDPEAFF,TGTGCCAGCAGTCCTAGACCGGGACAGGGTGATCCGGAAGCTTTCTTT
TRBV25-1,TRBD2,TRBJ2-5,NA,CASSETSGQETQYF,TGTGCCAGCAGTGAAACTAGCGGCCAAGAGACCCAGTACTTC
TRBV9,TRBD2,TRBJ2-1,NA,CASSFPKSGGSYNEQFF,TGTGCCAGCAGCTTCCCTAAGAGCGGGGGATCCTACAATGAGCAGTTCTTC
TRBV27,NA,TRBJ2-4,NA,CASSFGRGIQYF,TGTGCCAGCAGTTTCGGCAGGGGCATTCAGTACTTC
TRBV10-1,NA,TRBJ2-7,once,CASSESVVYEQYF,TGCGCCAGCAGTGAGTCGGTAGTCTACGAGCAGTACTTC
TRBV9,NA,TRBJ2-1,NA,CASSDAGALNEQFF,TGTGCCAGCAGCGACGCGGGGGCCCTCAATGAGCAGTTCTTC
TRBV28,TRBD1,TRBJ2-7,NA,CASKGQGPYEQYF,TGTGCCAGTAAGGGACAGGGCCCTTACGAGCAGTACTTC
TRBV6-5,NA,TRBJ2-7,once,CASSYPSVRDNYEQYF,TGTGCCAGCAGTTACCCTTCAGTCAGGGATAACTACGAGCAGTACTTC
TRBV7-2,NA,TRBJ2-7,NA,CASSLASSTSYEQYF,TGTGCCAGCAGCTTAGCTAGTTCGACTAGTTACGAGCAGTACTTC
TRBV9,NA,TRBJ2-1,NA,CASSALSRETFNEQFF,TGTGCCAGCAGCGCGTTAAGTCGGGAAACATTTAATGAGCAGTTCTTC
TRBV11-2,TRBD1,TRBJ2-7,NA,CASSRTGDLYEQYF,TGTGCCAGCAGCAGGACAGGGGACCTCTACGAGCAGTACTTC
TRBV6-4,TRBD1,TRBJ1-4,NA,CASSDPPGQGDEKLFF,TGTGCCAGCAGTGATCCTCCGGGACAGGGGGACGAAAAACTGTTTTTT
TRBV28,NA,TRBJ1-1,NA,CASRSGDTEAFF,TGTGCCAGCAGATCAGGGGACACTGAAGCTTTCTTT
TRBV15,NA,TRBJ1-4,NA,CATSDDRRDNEKLFF,TGTGCCACCAGCGACGACAGGCGCGATAATGAAAAACTGTTTTTT
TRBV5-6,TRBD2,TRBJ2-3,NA,CASSFWTSGPDTQYF,TGTGCCAGCAGCTTCTGGACTAGCGGGCCAGATACGCAGTATTTT
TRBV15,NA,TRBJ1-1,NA,CATSAPDRPYTEAFF,TGTGCCACCAGCGCACCGGACAGACCCTACACTGAAGCTTTCTTT
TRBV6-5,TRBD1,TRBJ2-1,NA,CASSQTGTGFDEQFF,TGTGCCAGCAGTCAGACCGGGACAGGGTTTGATGAGCAGTTCTTC
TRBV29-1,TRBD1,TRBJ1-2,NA,CSVDIRGDSYGYTF,TGCAGCGTTGATATTCGAGGGGACAGCTATGGCTACACCTTC